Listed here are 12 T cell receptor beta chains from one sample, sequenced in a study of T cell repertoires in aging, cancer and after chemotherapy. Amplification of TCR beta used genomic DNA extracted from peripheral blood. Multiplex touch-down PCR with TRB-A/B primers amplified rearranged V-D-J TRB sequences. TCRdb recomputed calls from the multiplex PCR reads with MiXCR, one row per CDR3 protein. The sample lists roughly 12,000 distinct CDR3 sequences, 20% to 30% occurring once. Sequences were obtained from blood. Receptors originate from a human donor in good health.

CDR3 sequence (DNA): TGCAGCGTGTTGCTCGGGACAGACTACTATGGCTACACCTTC. This codes for CSVLLGTDYYGYTF. The rearrangement links TRBV29-1 to TRBJ1-2; TRBD1 matches 7 bases. The CDR3 has 14 amino acids. V lost 6 bases and J lost 3; bases outside the gene matches: 10. Germline V lookup: CDR1 SQVTM, CDR2 ANQGSEA.

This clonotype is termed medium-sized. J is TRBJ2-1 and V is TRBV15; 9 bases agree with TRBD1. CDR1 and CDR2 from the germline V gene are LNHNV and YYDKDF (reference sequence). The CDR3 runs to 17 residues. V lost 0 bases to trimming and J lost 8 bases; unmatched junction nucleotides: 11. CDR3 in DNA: TGTGCCACCAGCAGAGAAGCCTACAGGGGGCACTCGGATGAGCAGTTCTTC. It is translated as CATSREAYRGHSDEQFF.

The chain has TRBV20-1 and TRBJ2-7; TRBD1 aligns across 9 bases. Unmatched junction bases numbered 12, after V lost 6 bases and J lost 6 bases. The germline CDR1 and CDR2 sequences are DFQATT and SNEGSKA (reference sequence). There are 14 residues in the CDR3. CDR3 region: CSAPRRTGEAEQYF. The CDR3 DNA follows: TGCAGTGCCCCCCGTCGGACAGGGGAGGCCGAGCAGTACTTC.

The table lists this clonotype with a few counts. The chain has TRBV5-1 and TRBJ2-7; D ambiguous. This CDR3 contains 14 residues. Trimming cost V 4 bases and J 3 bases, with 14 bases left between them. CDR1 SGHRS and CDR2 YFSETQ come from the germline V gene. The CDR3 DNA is TGCGCCAGCAGCCGAAACTACCAGGACTACGAGCAGTACTTC. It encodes CASSRNYQDYEQYF.

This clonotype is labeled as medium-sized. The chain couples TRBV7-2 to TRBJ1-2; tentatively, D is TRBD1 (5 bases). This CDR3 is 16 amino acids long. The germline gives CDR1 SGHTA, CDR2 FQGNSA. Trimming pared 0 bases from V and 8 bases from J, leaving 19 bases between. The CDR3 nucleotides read TGTGCCAGCAGCTTAGCTGGTGGGGTAGGGGTGAGCGGCTACACCTTC. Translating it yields CASSLAGGVGVSGYTF.

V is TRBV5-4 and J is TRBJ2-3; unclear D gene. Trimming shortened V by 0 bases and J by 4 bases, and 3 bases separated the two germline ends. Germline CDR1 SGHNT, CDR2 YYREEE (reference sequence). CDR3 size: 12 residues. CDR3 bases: TGTGCCAGCAGCTTGGTTTCAGATACGCAGTATTTT. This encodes CASSLVSDTQYF.

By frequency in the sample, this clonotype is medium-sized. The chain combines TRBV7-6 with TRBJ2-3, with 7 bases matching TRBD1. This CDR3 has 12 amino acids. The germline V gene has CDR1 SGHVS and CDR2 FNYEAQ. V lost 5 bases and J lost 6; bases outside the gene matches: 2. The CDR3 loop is CASSLQGDTQYF. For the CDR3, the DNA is TGTGCCAGCAGCCTACAGGGGGATACGCAGTATTTT.

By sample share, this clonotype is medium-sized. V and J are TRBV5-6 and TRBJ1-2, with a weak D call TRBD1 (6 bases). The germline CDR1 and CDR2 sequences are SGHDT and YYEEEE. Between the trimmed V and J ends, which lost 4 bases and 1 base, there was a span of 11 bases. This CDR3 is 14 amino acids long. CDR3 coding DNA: TGTGCCAGCAGCATGACAGGAAATAACTATGGCTACACCTTC. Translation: CASSMTGNNYGYTF.

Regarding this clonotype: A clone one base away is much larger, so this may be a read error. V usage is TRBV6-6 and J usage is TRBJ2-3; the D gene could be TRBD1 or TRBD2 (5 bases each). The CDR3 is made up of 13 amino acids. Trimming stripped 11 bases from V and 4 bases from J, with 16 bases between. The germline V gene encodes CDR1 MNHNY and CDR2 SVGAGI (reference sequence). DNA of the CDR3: TGTGCCTCCGGGACCCCGAGCGCAGATACGCAGTATTTT. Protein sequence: CASGTPSADTQYF.

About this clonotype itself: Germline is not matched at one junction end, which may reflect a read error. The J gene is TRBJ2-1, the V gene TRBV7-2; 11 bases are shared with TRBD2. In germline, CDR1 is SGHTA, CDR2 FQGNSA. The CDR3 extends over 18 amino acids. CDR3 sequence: CAISLRLAGGLSYNEQFF. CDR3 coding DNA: TGTGCCATCAGCTTACGTCTAGCGGGGGGCCTTTCCTACAATGAGCAGTTCTTC. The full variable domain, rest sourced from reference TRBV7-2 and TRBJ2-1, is GAGVSQSPSNKVTEKGKDVELRCDPISGHTALYWYRQSLGQGLEFLIYFQGNSAPDKSGLPSDRFSAERTGGSVSTLTIQRTQQEDSAVYLCAISLRLAGGLSYNEQFFGPGTRLTVL.

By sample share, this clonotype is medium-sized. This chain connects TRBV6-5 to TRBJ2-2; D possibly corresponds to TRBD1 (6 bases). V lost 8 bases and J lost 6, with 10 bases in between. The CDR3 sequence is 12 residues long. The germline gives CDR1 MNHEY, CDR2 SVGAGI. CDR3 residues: CASGRGSGELFF. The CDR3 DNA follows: TGTGCCAGCGGAAGGGGGTCCGGGGAGCTGTTTTTT.

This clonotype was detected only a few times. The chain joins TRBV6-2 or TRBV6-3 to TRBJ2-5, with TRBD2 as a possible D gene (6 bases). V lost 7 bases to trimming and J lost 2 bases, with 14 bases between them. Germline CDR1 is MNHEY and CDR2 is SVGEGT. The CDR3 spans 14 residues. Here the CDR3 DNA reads TGTGCCAGCAAGGATAGCGGTGCACAAGAGACCCAGTACTTC. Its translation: CASKDSGAQETQYF.